What follows are 27 T cell receptor beta chains derived from one specimen sequenced in a study of neurological immune-mediated disorders. Using its own MiXCR run on the 5' RACE reads, TCRdb lists one record per CDR3 protein. The sample has tens of thousands of distinct CDR3 sequences, roughly a tenth seen once. Time point denoted: longitudinal time-point 1 (baseline). What was sequenced was PBMCs. The receptors originated from a man younger than 40 in good health.

This clonotype was detected only a few times. The chain recombines TRBV20-1 with TRBJ2-2, with 7 bases fitting TRBD2. The trim removed 0 bases at V and 1 base at J, leaving 5 bases unmatched. The CDR3 runs to 16 residues. Germline V lookup: CDR1 DFQATT, CDR2 SNEGSKA (reference sequence). The CDR3 region has the DNA TGCAGTGCTAGAGATAAGGCTAGCGGGAACACCGGGGAGCTGTTTTTT. Translation: CSARDKASGNTGELFF.

This clonotype has at least ten counts. The rearrangement uses TRBV4-1 and TRBJ2-2, with a possible D match to TRBD1 (6 bases). Between the trimmed V and J ends, which lost 2 bases and 7 bases, there was a span of 23 bases. Germline V gene lookup returns CDR1 MGHRA and CDR2 YSYEKL. The CDR3 length is 18 residues. The CDR3, as DNA: TGCGCCAGCAGCCAATATTTAGGGAGTCAGGGGACAATCGGGGAGCTGTTTTTT. Protein product: CASSQYLGSQGTIGELFF.

The V gene is TRBV12-3 or TRBV12-4, the J gene TRBJ2-4; 14 bases match TRBD2. V lost 6 bases and J lost 12; bases outside the gene matches: 10. This CDR3 has 15 amino acids. Here the CDR3 reads CASRSGTSGSLDQYF. CDR3 DNA: TGTGCCAGCAGATCCGGGACTAGCGGGAGTTTGGATCAGTACTTC.

Ten or more counts support this clonotype. This chain uses TRBV6-6 with TRBJ2-7; D is unresolved. Trimming pared 0 bases from V and 6 bases from J, leaving 3 bases between. This CDR3 is built from 11 residues. Germline CDR1 reads MNHNY; CDR2 reads SVGAGI (reference sequence). The DNA of the CDR3 is TGTGCCAGCAGTTACTCAGTCGAGCAGTACTTC. Encoded protein: CASSYSVEQYF.

The rearrangement joins TRBV5-1 to TRBJ2-5; 9 nucleotides align to TRBD1. With V trimmed by 3 bases and J by 5 bases, 5 bases remained unmatched. CDR1 is SGHRS, CDR2 YFSETQ, per germline. CDR3 length equals 14 residues. CDR3 DNA sequence: TGCGCCAGCAGCTGGGACAGGGTAGCCGAGACCCAGTACTTC. It yields the protein CASSWDRVAETQYF.

This clonotype came up many times. The V gene is TRBV7-8, the J gene TRBJ2-5, with D unresolved. Trimming removed 8 bases at V and 7 bases at J, with 20 bases between. The germline CDR1 and CDR2 sequences are SGHVS and FQNEAQ. The CDR3 runs 14 residues. The CDR3, as DNA: TGTGCCAGCCATGGTCTAGAGCAAGAGTGGACCCAGTACTTC. It translates to CASHGLEQEWTQYF.

This clonotype was detected many times. The chain uses TRBV20-1 and TRBJ1-5; weak D call: TRBD1 (5 bases). V was pared by 1 base and J by 0 bases, with 13 bases between. The germline V gene encodes CDR1 DFQATT and CDR2 SNEGSKA (reference sequence). The CDR3 contains 16 residues. The CDR3: CSARGVGGNSNQPQHF. DNA for the CDR3: TGCAGTGCTAGAGGCGTGGGGGGAAATAGCAATCAGCCCCAGCATTTT.

The chain uses TRBV5-1 and TRBJ2-3; unclear D gene. From germline, CDR1 is SGHRS and CDR2 YFSETQ. The CDR3 has 14 residues. V was trimmed by 1 base and J by 4 bases, leaving 10 bases between them. CDR3 nucleotides: TGCGCCAGCAGCTTGCCAGCGCCCCCAGATACGCAGTATTTT. Translation gives CASSLPAPPDTQYF.

The table lists this clonotype with many counts. The genes are TRBV6-1 and TRBJ1-1; 12 bases fit TRBD1. The germline V gene has CDR1 MNHNS and CDR2 SASEGT. This CDR3 comprises 15 residues. With V trimmed by 7 bases and J by 1 base, 4 bases remained unmatched. CDR3 in DNA: TGTGCCAGCACCTGGGACAGGGGGCGGAACACTGAAGCTTTCTTT. As protein: CASTWDRGRNTEAFF.

The sample holds many counts of this clonotype. CDR3 in amino acids: CASSLLVTKKTYEQYF. The CDR3 DNA reads as TGTGCCAGCAGTTTATTGGTGACTAAAAAAACCTACGAGCAGTACTTC. The rearrangement links TRBV28 to TRBJ2-7; D is perhaps TRBD2 (5 bases). The V gene lost 1 base and the J gene lost 2 bases, with 15 bases spanning the gap. This CDR3 comprises 16 residues. The germline V gene encodes CDR1 MDHEN and CDR2 SYDVKM.

The rearrangement links TRBV3-1 to TRBJ2-5; unclear D gene. Trimming stripped 7 bases from V and 2 bases from J, with 14 bases between. This CDR3 comprises 14 residues. Per the germline V gene, CDR1 is LGHDT and CDR2 is YNNKEL (reference sequence). The CDR3 here is CASMRYNFQETQYF. CDR3 nucleotides: TGTGCCAGCATGAGGTACAACTTTCAAGAGACCCAGTACTTC.

As concerns this clonotype: The conserved phenylalanine or tryptophan is not found at the CDR3 terminus, so this likely reflects a read error. J is TRBJ2-7 and V is TRBV12-3 or TRBV12-4; 11 nucleotides match TRBD2. This CDR3 is 14 amino acids long. V lost 4 bases to trimming and J lost 3 bases; unmatched junction nucleotides: 2. The CDR3: CASSSSGRLYEQYS. The CDR3 nucleotides are TGTGCCAGCAGTTCTAGCGGGAGGCTCTACGAGCAGTACTCC.

This clonotype was counted ten times or more. The chain carries TRBV5-1 and TRBJ2-7; TRBD2 is a possible D gene (5 bases). V was shortened by 0 bases and J by 3 bases, with 10 bases between the two germline ends. Germline assignment: CDR1 SGHRS and CDR2 YFSETQ. The CDR3 contains 14 residues. This chain's CDR3 is CASSLEGRGYEQYF. CDR3 sequence (DNA): TGCGCCAGCAGCTTGGAAGGGAGAGGCTACGAGCAGTACTTC.

About this clonotype: A read error may be the cause here, since a much bigger clone is one base away. This sequence joins TRBV24-1 and TRBJ1-1, with D unclear. This CDR3 is built from 13 residues. Germline lookup yields CDR1 KGHDR and CDR2 SFDVKD. The CDR3 sequence: CDTSDLRDTEAFF. Here the CDR3 DNA reads TGTGACACCAGTGATTTAAGGGACACTGAAGCTTTCTTT.

This clonotype was counted many times. The V and J genes are TRBV5-6 and TRBJ1-2, with a possible D match to TRBD1 (5 bases). The CDR3 has 14 residues. Trimming left V 0 bases short and J 4 bases short, with 10 bases between. Germline V gene sequence: CDR1 SGHDT, CDR2 YYEEEE. CDR3 DNA sequence: TGTGCCAGCAGCTTGGAATCGGGACTCTATGGCTACACCTTC. It codes for CASSLESGLYGYTF.

The chain employs TRBV7-2 and TRBJ2-1; a possible D gene is TRBD1 (5 bases). The ends were cut back, 5 bases at V and 10 bases at J, with 15 bases in the middle. CDR3 size: 13 residues. CDR1 and CDR2 from the germline V gene are SGHTA and FQGNSA. CDR3 region: CASSGSPYREQFF. The CDR3 nucleotides are TGTGCCAGCAGCGGCTCGCCATACAGGGAGCAGTTCTTC.

V and J are TRBV20-1 and TRBJ1-4, with D uncertain. The V gene lost 2 bases and the J gene lost 8 bases, with 15 bases spanning the gap. The germline CDR1 and CDR2 sequences are DFQATT and SNEGSKA (reference sequence). The CDR3 extends over 14 amino acids. This CDR3 reads CSARLAGKDEKLFF. CDR3 coding DNA: TGCAGTGCTAGATTGGCCGGGAAGGACGAAAAACTGTTTTTT.

This clonotype was seen ten or more times. V and J are TRBV5-1 and TRBJ2-1; TRBD2 matches 8 bases. Germline V lookup: CDR1 SGHRS, CDR2 YFSETQ. The trim removed 1 base at V and 8 bases at J, leaving 11 bases unmatched. This CDR3 region has 16 residues. The CDR3 sequence: CASSLSSGSGKDEQFF. The CDR3 DNA reads TGCGCCAGCAGCTTGTCAAGCGGGAGCGGAAAAGATGAGCAGTTCTTC. The full variable domain, rest sourced from reference TRBV5-1 and TRBJ2-1, is KAGVTQTPRYLIKTRGQQVTLSCSPISGHRSVSWYQQTPGQGLQFLFEYFSETQRNKGNFPGRFSGRQFSNSRSEMNVSTLELGDSALYLCASSLSSGSGKDEQFFGPGTRLTVL.

This clonotype was found many times. The V gene is TRBV12-3 or TRBV12-4, the J gene TRBJ1-3; D perhaps matches TRBD1 (6 bases). V was pared by 5 bases and J by 5 bases, with 16 bases between. The CDR3 is 15 amino acids. This chain's CDR3 is CASSLGAGARNTIYF. The CDR3 DNA reads as TGTGCCAGCAGTCTGGGGGCAGGGGCGAGAAACACCATATATTTT.

The chain recombines TRBV12-3 or TRBV12-4 with TRBJ2-5, with 7 nucleotides matching TRBD2. The CDR3 consists of 15 residues. With V trimmed by 3 bases and J by 3 bases, 7 bases remained unmatched. CDR3 residues: CASSFRRTREETQYF. The CDR3 bases are TGTGCCAGCAGTTTCCGCAGGACTAGAGAAGAGACCCAGTACTTC.

This clonotype was observed at least ten times. This chain connects TRBV12-3 or TRBV12-4 to TRBJ1-1, with D tentatively TRBD1 (6 bases). Trimming left V 8 bases short and J 0 bases short, with 16 bases between. This CDR3 is 15 amino acids long. The CDR3 DNA reads as TGTGCCAGCGCGGGGGGGGGCAGGATGAACACTGAAGCTTTCTTT. This sequence encodes CASAGGGRMNTEAFF.

For the CDR3, the DNA is TGTGCCAGCAGCCCCTCTTTCCTAGGATTCGAGCAGTACTTC. This sequence encodes CASSPSFLGFEQYF. V usage is TRBV6-5 and J usage is TRBJ2-7, with unresolved D. This CDR3 comprises 14 residues. With 6 bases removed from V and 6 bases from J, the gap between germline ends came to 18 bases. Germline CDR1 is MNHEY and CDR2 is SVGAGI.

This clonotype was recorded at least ten times. The CDR3 sequence is CASSYSTGTLYEQYF. The CDR3 coding sequence is TGTGCCAGCAGTTACTCGACCGGGACACTGTACGAGCAGTACTTC. The chain joins TRBV6-5 to TRBJ2-7; TRBD1 is a possible D gene (6 bases). Germline CDR1 is MNHEY and CDR2 is SVGAGI. This CDR3 is 15 amino acids long. Trimming stripped 0 bases from V and 4 bases from J, with 13 bases between.

The table lists this clonotype with many counts. The chain uses TRBV5-5 and TRBJ1-1; D ambiguous. Between the trimmed V and J ends, which lost 5 bases and 6 bases, there was a span of 14 bases. This CDR3 region has 13 residues. CDR1 is SGHKS, CDR2 YYEKEE, per germline (reference sequence). The DNA of the CDR3 is TGTGCCAGCAGTCTCGTCCAGAGGCCTGAAGCTTTCTTT. This codes for CASSLVQRPEAFF.

This clonotype came up many times. This rearrangement joins TRBV6-4 to TRBJ2-2, with D possibly matching TRBD2 (5 bases). Deletions cut 3 bases from V and 5 bases from J, with 7 bases between. CDR1 and CDR2 (germline): MRHNA, SNTAGT. This CDR3 comprises 13 residues. The CDR3 DNA is TGTGCCAGCAGTGAGGGGAGAACCGGGGAGCTGTTTTTT. It specifies CASSEGRTGELFF.

This clonotype occurred many times. The V call is TRBV4-2, the J call TRBJ2-1; D is perhaps TRBD2 (5 bases). The V end was cut by 0 bases, the J end by 0 bases, with 9 bases between. This CDR3 is 16 amino acids long. In germline, CDR1 is LGHNA, CDR2 YNFKEQ. The CDR3 reads CASSQDTGSSYNEQFF. The CDR3 DNA is TGTGCCAGCAGCCAAGATACGGGGAGCTCCTACAATGAGCAGTTCTTC.

The chain has TRBV7-2 and TRBJ1-2; TRBD1 aligns across 7 bases. This CDR3 contains 14 residues. Unmatched junction bases numbered 5, after V lost 3 bases and J lost 4 bases. Per germline, CDR1 SGHTA and CDR2 FQGNSA. CDR3 bases: TGTGCCAGCAGCTTGGGACAGAAAATCTATGGCTACACCTTC. This sequence encodes CASSLGQKIYGYTF.